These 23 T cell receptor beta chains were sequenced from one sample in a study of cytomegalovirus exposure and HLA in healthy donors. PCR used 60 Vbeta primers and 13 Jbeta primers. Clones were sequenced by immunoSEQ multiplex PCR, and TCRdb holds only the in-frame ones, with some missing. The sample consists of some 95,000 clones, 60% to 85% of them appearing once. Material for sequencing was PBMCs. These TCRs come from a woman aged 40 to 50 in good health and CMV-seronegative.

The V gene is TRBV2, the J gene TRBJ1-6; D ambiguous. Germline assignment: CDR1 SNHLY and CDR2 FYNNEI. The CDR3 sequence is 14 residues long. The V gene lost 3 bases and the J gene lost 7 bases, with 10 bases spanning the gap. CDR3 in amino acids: CASSDEGRNSPLHF. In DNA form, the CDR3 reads TGTGCCAGCAGTGACGAGGGTAGGAATTCACCCCTCCACTTT.

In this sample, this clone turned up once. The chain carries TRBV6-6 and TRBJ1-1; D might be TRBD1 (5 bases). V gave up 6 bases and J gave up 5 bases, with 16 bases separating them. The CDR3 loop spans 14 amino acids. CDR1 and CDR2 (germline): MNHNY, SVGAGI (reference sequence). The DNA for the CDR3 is TGTGCCAGCAGCCGCGGTGGGGGGGAAACTGAAGCTTTCTTT. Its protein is CASSRGGGETEAFF.

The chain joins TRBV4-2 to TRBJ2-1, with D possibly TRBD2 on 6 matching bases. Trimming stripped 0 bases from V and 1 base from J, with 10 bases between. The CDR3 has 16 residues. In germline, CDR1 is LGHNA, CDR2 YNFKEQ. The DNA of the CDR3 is TGTGCCAGCAGCCAAGACGCGGGGAGATCCTACAATGAGCAGTTCTTC. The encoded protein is CASSQDAGRSYNEQFF.

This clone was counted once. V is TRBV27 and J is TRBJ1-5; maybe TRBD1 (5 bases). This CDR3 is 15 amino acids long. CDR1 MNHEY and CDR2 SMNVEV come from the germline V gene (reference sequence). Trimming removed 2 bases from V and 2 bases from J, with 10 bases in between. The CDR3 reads CASSLMGLGNQPQHF. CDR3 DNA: TGTGCCAGCAGTTTAATGGGGCTTGGCAATCAGCCCCAGCATTTT.

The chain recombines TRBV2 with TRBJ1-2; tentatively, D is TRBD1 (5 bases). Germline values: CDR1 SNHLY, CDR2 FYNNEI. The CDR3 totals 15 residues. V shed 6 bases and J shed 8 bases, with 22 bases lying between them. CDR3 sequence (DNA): TGTGCCAGCAGGGGGGGGTTGGGGATTATCGGAGGCTACACCTTC. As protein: CASRGGLGIIGGYTF.

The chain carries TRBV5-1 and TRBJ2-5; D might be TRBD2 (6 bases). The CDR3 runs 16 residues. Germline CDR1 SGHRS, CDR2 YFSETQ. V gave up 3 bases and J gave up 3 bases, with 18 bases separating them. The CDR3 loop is CASSSKTGTSEETQYF. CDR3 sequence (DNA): TGCGCCAGCAGCTCGAAAACCGGGACTTCCGAAGAGACCCAGTACTTC.

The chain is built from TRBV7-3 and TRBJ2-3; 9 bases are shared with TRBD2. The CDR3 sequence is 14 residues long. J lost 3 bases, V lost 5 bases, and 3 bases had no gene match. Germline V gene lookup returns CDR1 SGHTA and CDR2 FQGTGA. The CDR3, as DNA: TGTGCCAGCAGCCCTAGCGGGGTAACAGATACGCAGTATTTT. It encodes CASSPSGVTDTQYF.

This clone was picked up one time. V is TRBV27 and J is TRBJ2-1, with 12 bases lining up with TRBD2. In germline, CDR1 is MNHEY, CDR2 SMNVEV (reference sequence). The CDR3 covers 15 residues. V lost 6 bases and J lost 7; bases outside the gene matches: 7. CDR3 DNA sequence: TGTGCCAGCAGAAAACTAGCGGGGGGTATAAATGAGCAGTTCTTC. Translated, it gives CASRKLAGGINEQFF.

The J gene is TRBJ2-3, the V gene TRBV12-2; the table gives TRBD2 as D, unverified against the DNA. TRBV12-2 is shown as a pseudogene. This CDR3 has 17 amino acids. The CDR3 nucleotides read TGTGCAAGTCGCTTAGTACGGCTAGCGGGGACCACAGATACGCAGTATTTT. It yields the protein CASRLVRLAGTTDTQYF.

CDR3 sequence reads: CASSQGQAGGTEAFF. The CDR3 DNA is TGCGCCAGCAGCCAAGGACAGGCTGGAGGCACTGAAGCTTTCTTT. This chain connects TRBV4-3 to TRBJ1-1; D might be TRBD1 (6 bases). The CDR3 consists of 15 residues. Between the trimmed V and J ends, which lost 1 base and 4 bases, there was a span of 13 bases. Germline values: CDR1 LGHNA, CDR2 YSLEER.

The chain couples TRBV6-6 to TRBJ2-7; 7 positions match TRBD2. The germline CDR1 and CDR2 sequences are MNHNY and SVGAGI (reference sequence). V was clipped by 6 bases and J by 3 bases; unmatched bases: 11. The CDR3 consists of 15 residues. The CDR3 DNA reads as TGTGCCAGCAGACCCGCGGGGGACGGGGTCTACGAGCAGTACTTC. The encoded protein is CASRPAGDGVYEQYF.

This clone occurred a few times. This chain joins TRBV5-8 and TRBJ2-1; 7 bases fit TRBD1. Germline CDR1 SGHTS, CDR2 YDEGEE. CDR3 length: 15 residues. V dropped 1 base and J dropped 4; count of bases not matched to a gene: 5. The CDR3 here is CASSLTGQSYNEQFF. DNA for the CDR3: TGTGCCAGCAGCTTGACGGGACAGAGTTACAATGAGCAGTTCTTC.

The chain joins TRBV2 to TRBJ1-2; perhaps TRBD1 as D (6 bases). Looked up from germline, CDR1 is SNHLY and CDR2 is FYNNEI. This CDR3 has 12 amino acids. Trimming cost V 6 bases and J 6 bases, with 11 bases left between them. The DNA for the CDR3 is TGTGCCAGCAGGACAGGCGTTAATGGCTACACCTTC. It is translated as CASRTGVNGYTF.

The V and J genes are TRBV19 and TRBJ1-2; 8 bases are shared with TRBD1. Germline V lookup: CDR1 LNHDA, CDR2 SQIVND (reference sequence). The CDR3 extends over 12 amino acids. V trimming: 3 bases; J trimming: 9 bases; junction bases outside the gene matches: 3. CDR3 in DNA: TGTGCCAGTAGTATCCGGACAGGGAGCTACACCTTC. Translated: CASSIRTGSYTF.

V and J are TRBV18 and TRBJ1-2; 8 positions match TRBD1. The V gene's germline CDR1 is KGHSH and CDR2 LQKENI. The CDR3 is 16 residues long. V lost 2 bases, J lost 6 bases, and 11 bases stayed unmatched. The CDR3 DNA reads TGTGCCAGCTCACCAGCATTCCGGACAGGGATGGATGGCTACACCTTC. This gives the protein CASSPAFRTGMDGYTF.

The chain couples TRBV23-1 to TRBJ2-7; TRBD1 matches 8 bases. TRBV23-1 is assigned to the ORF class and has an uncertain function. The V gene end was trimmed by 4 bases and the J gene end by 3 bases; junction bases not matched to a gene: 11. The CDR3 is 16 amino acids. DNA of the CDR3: TGCGCCAGCAGTCTCAGGAGAGGGACAGGTCTCTACGAGCAGTACTTC. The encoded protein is CASSLRRGTGLYEQYF.

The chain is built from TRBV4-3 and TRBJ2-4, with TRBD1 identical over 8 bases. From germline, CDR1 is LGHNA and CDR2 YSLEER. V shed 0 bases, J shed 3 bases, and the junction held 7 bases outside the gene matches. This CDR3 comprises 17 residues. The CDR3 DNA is TGCGCCAGCAGCCAAGAGCCCGGACAGGGTGGCAAAAACATTCAGTACTTC. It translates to CASSQEPGQGGKNIQYF.

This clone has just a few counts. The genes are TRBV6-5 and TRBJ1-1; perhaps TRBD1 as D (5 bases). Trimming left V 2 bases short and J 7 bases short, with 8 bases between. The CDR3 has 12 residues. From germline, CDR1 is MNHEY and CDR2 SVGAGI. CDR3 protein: CASSYRRGEAFF. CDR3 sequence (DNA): TGTGCCAGCAGTTACCGGAGGGGTGAAGCTTTCTTT.

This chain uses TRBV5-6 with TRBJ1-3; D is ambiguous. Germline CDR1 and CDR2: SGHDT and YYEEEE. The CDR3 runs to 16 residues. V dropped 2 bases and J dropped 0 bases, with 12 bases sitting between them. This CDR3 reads CASSLGGPNSGNTIYF. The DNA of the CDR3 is TGTGCCAGCAGCTTAGGAGGCCCGAACTCTGGAAACACCATATATTTT. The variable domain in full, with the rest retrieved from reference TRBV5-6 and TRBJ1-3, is DAGVTQSPTHLIKTRGQQVTLRCSPKSGHDTVSWYQQALGQGPQFIFQYYEEEERQRGNFPDRFSGHQFPNYSSELNVNALLLGDSALYLCASSLGGPNSGNTIYFGEGSWLTVV.

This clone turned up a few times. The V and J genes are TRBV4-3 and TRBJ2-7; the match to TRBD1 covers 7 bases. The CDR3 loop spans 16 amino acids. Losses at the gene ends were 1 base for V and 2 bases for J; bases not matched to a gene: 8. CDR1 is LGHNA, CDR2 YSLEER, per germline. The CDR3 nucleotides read TGCGCCAGCAGCCAAGGGATCCGGGACAGAGCCTACGAGCAGTACTTC. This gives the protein CASSQGIRDRAYEQYF.

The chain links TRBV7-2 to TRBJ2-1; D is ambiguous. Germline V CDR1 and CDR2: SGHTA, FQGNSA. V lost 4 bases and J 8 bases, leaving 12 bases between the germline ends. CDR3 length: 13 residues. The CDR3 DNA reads TGTGCCAGCAGCTGGGCACGCAAGGATGAGCAGTTCTTC. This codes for CASSWARKDEQFF.

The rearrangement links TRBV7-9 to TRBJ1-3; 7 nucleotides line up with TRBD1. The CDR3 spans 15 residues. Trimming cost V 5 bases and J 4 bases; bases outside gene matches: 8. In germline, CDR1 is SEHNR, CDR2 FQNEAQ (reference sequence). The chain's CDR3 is CASSAGTDAGNTIYF. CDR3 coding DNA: TGTGCCAGCAGCGCGGGGACAGATGCAGGAAACACCATATATTTT.

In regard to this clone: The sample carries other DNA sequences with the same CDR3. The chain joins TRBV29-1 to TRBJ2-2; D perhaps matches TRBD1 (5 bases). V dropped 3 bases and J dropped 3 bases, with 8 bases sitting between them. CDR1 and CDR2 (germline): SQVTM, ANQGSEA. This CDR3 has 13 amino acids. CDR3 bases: TGCAGCGTTGATCAGGGTGACACCGGGGAGCTGTTTTTT. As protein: CSVDQGDTGELFF.